This is a list of T cell receptor beta chains from one sample in a study of early T cells in non-severe SARS-CoV-2 infection. TCRdb reprocessed the 5' RACE reads via MiXCR and lists one record per CDR3 protein. The repertoire consists of about 99,000 distinct CDR3 sequences, with 16% occurring once and the leading ten covering 1.3%. The sequenced sample consisted of whole blood. The receptor set was obtained from an adult who was a healthcare worker with PCR-confirmed SARS-CoV-2 infection or an uninfected control (not recorded which). Both conserved end residues are trimmed from each CDR3. Fields, in order: D gene, V gene, CDR3 protein. The D gene is left open where the match is weak.

D gene: NA; V gene: TRBV4-1; CDR3 protein: ASSQEERVDVLLGEQF
D gene: TRBD1; V gene: TRBV11-2; CDR3 protein: ASRRTGGKQF
D gene: NA; V gene: TRBV27; CDR3 protein: ASSFGGAMGGYT
D gene: TRBD1; V gene: TRBV4-1; CDR3 protein: ASSPGQTYNEQF
D gene: NA; V gene: TRBV4-3; CDR3 protein: ASSQDYIRDPGLNYGYT
D gene: TRBD1; V gene: TRBV7-6; CDR3 protein: ASSFRTGSYNEQF
D gene: NA; V gene: TRBV12-3/TRBV12-4; CDR3 protein: ASVSWASNEAF
D gene: NA; V gene: TRBV11-2; CDR3 protein: ASSLLGTGEAF
D gene: NA; V gene: TRBV4-3; CDR3 protein: ASRYDRGGIYEQY
D gene: TRBD2; V gene: TRBV6-2/TRBV6-3; CDR3 protein: ASGRASGFLSYNEQF
D gene: TRBD1; V gene: TRBV6-6; CDR3 protein: ASSNPGQGSIEAF
D gene: TRBD1; V gene: TRBV10-2; CDR3 protein: ASSEQGEFTYEQY
D gene: NA; V gene: TRBV10-2; CDR3 protein: ASSRQSTQY
D gene: TRBD2; V gene: TRBV5-1; CDR3 protein: ASSLGTLAGGNEQF
D gene: NA; V gene: TRBV3-1; CDR3 protein: ASSLNLGTYEQY
D gene: NA; V gene: TRBV9; CDR3 protein: ASSPVSGNTIY
D gene: NA; V gene: TRBV7-2; CDR3 protein: ASSLSLANGELF
D gene: TRBD1; V gene: TRBV11-2; CDR3 protein: ASSNPGQILNGYT
D gene: TRBD1; V gene: TRBV6-5; CDR3 protein: ASIRQGGREAF
D gene: NA; V gene: TRBV4-1; CDR3 protein: ASGQNTGELF
D gene: TRBD2; V gene: TRBV20-1; CDR3 protein: SAGDIGLAQVEQF
D gene: NA; V gene: TRBV7-9; CDR3 protein: ASRSKKTDMRTGELF
D gene: NA; V gene: TRBV6-6; CDR3 protein: ASSYSKDQPQH
D gene: NA; V gene: TRBV28; CDR3 protein: ASSSKRGLKTSLLYNEQF
D gene: NA; V gene: TRBV7-2; CDR3 protein: ASSLTRQTQH
D gene: NA; V gene: TRBV15; CDR3 protein: ATSRSTDYNEQF
D gene: NA; V gene: TRBV7-2; CDR3 protein: ASSPRQGRSTGELF
D gene: NA; V gene: TRBV28; CDR3 protein: ASSLEEDDYNEQF
D gene: NA; V gene: TRBV12-3/TRBV12-4; CDR3 protein: ASSFLAGKFNGELF
D gene: NA; V gene: TRBV7-9; CDR3 protein: ASSLRAGDRENNEQF
D gene: TRBD2; V gene: TRBV12-3/TRBV12-4; CDR3 protein: ASSHAGANTGELF
D gene: TRBD2; V gene: TRBV10-2; CDR3 protein: ASRPTGTSGINQETQY
D gene: NA; V gene: TRBV3-1; CDR3 protein: ASSHRGYGYT
D gene: NA; V gene: TRBV6-2/TRBV6-3; CDR3 protein: ACNQGNTEAF
D gene: NA; V gene: TRBV7-8; CDR3 protein: ASSLGPDTQY
D gene: NA; V gene: TRBV2; CDR3 protein: ASRTDYEQY
D gene: TRBD2; V gene: TRBV6-4; CDR3 protein: ASSRLAETGELF
D gene: NA; V gene: TRBV6-6; CDR3 protein: ASRQAGRDYGYT
D gene: NA; V gene: TRBV6-2/TRBV6-3; CDR3 protein: ASSPRYEQY
D gene: TRBD2; V gene: TRBV5-6; CDR3 protein: ASSFATSGYLSTDTQY
D gene: NA; V gene: TRBV6-1; CDR3 protein: ASKAGTYGSGNTIY
D gene: NA; V gene: TRBV10-3; CDR3 protein: AMSPGSPSGQY
D gene: NA; V gene: TRBV29-1; CDR3 protein: SVEGNTGELI
D gene: NA; V gene: TRBV7-9; CDR3 protein: ASSSRVFGYT
D gene: NA; V gene: TRBV29-1; CDR3 protein: SAIEGGREKLF
D gene: NA; V gene: TRBV2; CDR3 protein: ASSGGYGYNEQF
D gene: TRBD2; V gene: TRBV7-9; CDR3 protein: ASSTPSGGGYNEQF
D gene: NA; V gene: TRBV13; CDR3 protein: ASSPGITYEQY
D gene: NA; V gene: TRBV7-9; CDR3 protein: ASSLPVGGGGEQF
D gene: NA; V gene: TRBV12-5; CDR3 protein: ASGLSPGAFNEKLF
D gene: TRBD1; V gene: TRBV3-1; CDR3 protein: ASPPGTGWEGYT
D gene: NA; V gene: TRBV24-1; CDR3 protein: ATQDTNYGYT
D gene: NA; V gene: TRBV30; CDR3 protein: AWSPKGDTQY
D gene: NA; V gene: TRBV24-1; CDR3 protein: ATSSAQETQY
D gene: TRBD2; V gene: TRBV28; CDR3 protein: ASSPNGAGGLYEQY